This note documents a single T cell receptor (beta chain) sequence. This entry is derived from a study of technical replicates of blood from a handful of donors. The method was immunoSEQ multiplex PCR; TCRdb's version includes in-frame clones alone and lacks a portion of them. Of about 59,000 clones listed, approximately 92% were seen once; the top ten hold 4.2%. Per the germline V gene, CDR1 is SNHLY and CDR2 is FYNNEI. The J segment lost 3 bases and the V segment lost 6 bases, leaving 5 bases of the junction unmatched. CDR3 length: 16 amino acids. Sequenced material: PBMCs. The sequence came from a human donor in good health. Some clones in this sample may be carry-over from other donors' samples. The chain uses TRBV2 and TRBJ2-2; 12 nucleotides agree with TRBD2. The CDR3 region is CASRRRLAGDTGELFF. CDR3 DNA: TGTGCCAGCAGACGCAGACTAGCGGGAGACACCGGGGAGCTGTTTTTT.